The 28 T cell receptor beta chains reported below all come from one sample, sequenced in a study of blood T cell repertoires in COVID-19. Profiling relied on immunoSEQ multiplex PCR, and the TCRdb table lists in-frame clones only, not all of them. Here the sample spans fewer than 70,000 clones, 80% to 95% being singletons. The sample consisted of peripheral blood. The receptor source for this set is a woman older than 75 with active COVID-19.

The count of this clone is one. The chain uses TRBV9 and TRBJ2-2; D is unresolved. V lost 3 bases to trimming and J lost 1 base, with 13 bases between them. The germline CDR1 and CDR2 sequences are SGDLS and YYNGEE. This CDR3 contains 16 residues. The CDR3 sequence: CASSASGNLNTGELFF. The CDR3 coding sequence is TGTGCCAGCAGCGCCTCAGGCAACCTGAACACCGGGGAGCTGTTTTTT.

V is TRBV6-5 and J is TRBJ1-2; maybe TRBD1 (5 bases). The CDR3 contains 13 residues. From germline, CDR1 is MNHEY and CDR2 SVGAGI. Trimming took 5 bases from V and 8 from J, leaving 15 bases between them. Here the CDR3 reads CASSPLPGGGYTF. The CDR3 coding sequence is TGTGCCAGCAGTCCCCTACCCGGGGGAGGCTACACCTTC.

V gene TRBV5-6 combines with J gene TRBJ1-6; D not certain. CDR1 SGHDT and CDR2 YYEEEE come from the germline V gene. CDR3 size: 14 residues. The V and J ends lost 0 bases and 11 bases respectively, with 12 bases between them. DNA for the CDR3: TGTGCCAGCAGCTTGGTATTTCCGAGAACACCCCTCCACTTT. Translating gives CASSLVFPRTPLHF.

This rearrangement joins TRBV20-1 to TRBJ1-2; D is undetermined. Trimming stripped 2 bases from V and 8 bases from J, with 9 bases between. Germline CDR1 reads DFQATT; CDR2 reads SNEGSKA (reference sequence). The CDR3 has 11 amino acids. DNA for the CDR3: TGCAGTGCTAGATGGGCCGGCGGCTACACCTTC. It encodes CSARWAGGYTF.

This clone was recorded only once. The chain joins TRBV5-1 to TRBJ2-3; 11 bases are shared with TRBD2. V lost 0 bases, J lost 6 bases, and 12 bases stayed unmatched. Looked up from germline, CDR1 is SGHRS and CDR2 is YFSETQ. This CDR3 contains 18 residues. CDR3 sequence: CASSLATSGVLGSDTQYF. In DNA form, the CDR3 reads TGCGCCAGCAGCTTGGCGACTAGCGGGGTTCTAGGGTCGGATACGCAGTATTTT.

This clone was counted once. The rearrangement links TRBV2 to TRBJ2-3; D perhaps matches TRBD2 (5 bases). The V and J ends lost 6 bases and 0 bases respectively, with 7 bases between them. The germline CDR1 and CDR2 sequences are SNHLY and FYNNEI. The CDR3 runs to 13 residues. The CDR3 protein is CASRLGSTDTQYF. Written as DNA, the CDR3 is TGTGCCAGCAGACTAGGGAGCACAGATACGCAGTATTTT.

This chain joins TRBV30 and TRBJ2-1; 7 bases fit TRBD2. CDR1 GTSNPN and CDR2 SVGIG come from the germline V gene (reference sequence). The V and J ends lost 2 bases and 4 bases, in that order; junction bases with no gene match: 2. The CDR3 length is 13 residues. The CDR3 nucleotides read TGTGCCTGGAGTAGGGGAGGGTACAATGAGCAGTTCTTC. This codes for CAWSRGGYNEQFF.

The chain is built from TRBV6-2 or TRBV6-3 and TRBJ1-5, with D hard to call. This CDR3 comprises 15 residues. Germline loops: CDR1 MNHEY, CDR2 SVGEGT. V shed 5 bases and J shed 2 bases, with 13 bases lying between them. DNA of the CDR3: TGTGCCAGCAGTCCCCCGGGGAGGGGCAATCAGCCCCAGCATTTT. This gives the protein CASSPPGRGNQPQHF.

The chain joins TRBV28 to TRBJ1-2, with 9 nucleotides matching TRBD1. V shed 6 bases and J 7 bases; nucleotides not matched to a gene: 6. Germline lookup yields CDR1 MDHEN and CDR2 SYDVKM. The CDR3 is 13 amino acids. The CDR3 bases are TGTGCCAGCAGCCCGGGACAGGGAGGTGGCTACACCTTC. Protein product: CASSPGQGGGYTF.

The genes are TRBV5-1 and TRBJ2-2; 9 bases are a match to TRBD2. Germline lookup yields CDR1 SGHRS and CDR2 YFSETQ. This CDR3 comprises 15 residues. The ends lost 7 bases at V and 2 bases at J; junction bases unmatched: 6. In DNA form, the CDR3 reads TGCGCCAGCGCAGTTAGCGGGGGTAACACCGGGGAGCTGTTTTTT. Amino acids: CASAVSGGNTGELFF. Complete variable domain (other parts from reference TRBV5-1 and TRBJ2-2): KAGVTQTPRYLIKTRGQQVTLSCSPISGHRSVSWYQQTPGQGLQFLFEYFSETQRNKGNFPGRFSGRQFSNSRSEMNVSTLELGDSALYLCASAVSGGNTGELFFGEGSRLTVL.

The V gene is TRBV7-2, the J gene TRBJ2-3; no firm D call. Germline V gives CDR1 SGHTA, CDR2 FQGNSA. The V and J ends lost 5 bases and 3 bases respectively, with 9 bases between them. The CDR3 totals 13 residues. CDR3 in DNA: TGTGCCAGCAGCCCAATCAGGACAGATACGCAGTATTTT. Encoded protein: CASSPIRTDTQYF.

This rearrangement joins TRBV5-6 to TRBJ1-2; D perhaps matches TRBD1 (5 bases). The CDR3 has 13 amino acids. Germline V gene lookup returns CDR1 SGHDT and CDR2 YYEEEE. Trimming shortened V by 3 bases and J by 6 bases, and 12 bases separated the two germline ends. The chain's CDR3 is CASSSITGNGYTF. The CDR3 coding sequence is TGTGCCAGCAGCTCCATTACAGGAAATGGCTACACCTTC.

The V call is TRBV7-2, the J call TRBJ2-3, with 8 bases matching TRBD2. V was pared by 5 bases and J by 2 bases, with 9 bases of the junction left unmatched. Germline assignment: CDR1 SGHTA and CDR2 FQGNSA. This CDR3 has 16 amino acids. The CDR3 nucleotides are TGTGCCAGCAGCACCACGGGGGGGCTGTCCACAGATACGCAGTATTTT. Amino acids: CASSTTGGLSTDTQYF. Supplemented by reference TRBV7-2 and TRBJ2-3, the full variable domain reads GAGVSQSPSNKVTEKGKDVELRCDPISGHTALYWYRQSLGQGLEFLIYFQGNSAPDKSGLPSDRFSAERTGGSVSTLTIQRTQQEDSAVYLCASSTTGGLSTDTQYFGPGTRLTVL.

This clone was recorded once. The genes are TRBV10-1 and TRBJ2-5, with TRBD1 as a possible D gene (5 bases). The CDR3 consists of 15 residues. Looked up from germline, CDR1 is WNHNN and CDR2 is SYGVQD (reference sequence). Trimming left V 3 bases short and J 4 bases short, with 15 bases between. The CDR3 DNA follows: TGCGCCAGCAGTGAAGGGGCAGGGTTCGGAGAGACCCAGTACTTC. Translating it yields CASSEGAGFGETQYF.

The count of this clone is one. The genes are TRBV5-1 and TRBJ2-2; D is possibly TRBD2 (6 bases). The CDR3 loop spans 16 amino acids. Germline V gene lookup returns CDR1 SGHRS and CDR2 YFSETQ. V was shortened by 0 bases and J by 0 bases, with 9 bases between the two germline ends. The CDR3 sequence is CASSLDSGANTGELFF. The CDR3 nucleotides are TGCGCCAGCAGCTTGGATTCGGGAGCGAACACCGGGGAGCTGTTTTTT.

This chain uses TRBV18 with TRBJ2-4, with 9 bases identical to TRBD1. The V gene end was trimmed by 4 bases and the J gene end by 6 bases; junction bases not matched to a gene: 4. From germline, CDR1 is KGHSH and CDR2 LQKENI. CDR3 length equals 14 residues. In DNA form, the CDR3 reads TGTGCCAGCTCACTCGGGACAGGGATAAACATTCAGTACTTC. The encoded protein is CASSLGTGINIQYF.

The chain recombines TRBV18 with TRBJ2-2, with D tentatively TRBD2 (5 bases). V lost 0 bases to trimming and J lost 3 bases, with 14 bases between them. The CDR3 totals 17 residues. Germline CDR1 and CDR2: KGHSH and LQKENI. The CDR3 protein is CASSPPAASSYTGELFF. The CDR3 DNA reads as TGTGCCAGCTCACCACCGGCCGCTAGCTCATACACCGGGGAGCTGTTTTTT.

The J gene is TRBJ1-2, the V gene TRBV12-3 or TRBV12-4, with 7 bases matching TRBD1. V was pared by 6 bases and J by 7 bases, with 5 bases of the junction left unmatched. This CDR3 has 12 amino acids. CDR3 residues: CASRTRGFGYTF. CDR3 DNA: TGTGCCAGCAGGACCAGGGGGTTTGGCTACACCTTC.

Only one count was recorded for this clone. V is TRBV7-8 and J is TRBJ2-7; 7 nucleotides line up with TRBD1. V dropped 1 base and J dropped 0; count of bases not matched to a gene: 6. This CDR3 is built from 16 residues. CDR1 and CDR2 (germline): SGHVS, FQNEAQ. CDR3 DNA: TGTGCCAGCAGCTTAGTGGGCAGGGGGAGCTCCTACGAGCAGTACTTC. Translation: CASSLVGRGSSYEQYF.

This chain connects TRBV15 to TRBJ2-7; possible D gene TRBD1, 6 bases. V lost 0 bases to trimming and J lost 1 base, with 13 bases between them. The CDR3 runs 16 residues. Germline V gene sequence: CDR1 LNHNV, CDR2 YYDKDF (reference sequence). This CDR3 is CATSRETGWGSYEQYF. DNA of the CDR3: TGTGCCACCAGCAGAGAGACAGGTTGGGGGTCCTACGAGCAGTACTTC.

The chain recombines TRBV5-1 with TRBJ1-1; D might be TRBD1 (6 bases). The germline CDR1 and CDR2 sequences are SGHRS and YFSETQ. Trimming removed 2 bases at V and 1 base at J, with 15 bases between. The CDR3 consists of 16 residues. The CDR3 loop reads CASSFSSGAENTEAFF. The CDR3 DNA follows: TGCGCCAGCAGCTTCTCCTCAGGGGCCGAGAACACTGAAGCTTTCTTT.

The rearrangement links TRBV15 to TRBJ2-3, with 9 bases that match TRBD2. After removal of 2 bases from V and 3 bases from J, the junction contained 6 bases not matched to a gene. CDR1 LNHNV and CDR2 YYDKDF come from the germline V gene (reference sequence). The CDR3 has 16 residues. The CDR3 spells CATSRSRAGGTDTQYF. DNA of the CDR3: TGTGCCACCAGCAGATCTAGGGCGGGGGGGACAGATACGCAGTATTTT.

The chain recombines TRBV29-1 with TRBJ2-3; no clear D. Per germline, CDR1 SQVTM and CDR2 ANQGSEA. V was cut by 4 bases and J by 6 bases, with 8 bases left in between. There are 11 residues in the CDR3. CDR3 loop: CSVASRDTQYF. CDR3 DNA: TGCAGCGTTGCTTCCCGGGATACGCAGTATTTT.

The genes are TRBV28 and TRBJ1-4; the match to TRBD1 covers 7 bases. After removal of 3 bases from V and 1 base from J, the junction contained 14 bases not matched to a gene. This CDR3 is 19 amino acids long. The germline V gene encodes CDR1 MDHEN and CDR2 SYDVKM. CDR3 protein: CASSLELPGQFLTNEKLFF. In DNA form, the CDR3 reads TGTGCCAGCAGTTTGGAACTCCCGGGACAGTTTTTAACTAATGAAAAACTGTTTTTT.

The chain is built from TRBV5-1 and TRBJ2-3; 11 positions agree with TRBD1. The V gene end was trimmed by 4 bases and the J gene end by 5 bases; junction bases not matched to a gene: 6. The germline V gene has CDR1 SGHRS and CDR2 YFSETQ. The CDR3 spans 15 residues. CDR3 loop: CASSAIGTGGDTQYF. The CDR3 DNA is TGCGCCAGCAGCGCAATTGGGACAGGGGGAGATACGCAGTATTTT.

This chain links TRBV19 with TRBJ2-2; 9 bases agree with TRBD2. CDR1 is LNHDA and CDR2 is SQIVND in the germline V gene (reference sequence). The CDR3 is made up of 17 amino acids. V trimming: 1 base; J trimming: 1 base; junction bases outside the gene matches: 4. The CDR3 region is CASSIGLAGLNTGELFF. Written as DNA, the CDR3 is TGTGCCAGTAGTATAGGGCTAGCGGGACTGAACACCGGGGAGCTGTTTTTT.

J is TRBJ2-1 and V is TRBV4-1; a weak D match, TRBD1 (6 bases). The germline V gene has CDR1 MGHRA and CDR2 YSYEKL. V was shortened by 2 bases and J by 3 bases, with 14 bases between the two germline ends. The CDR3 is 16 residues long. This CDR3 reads CASSQLRDTDYNEQFF. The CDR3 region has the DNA TGCGCCAGCAGCCAACTCCGGGACACAGACTACAATGAGCAGTTCTTC.

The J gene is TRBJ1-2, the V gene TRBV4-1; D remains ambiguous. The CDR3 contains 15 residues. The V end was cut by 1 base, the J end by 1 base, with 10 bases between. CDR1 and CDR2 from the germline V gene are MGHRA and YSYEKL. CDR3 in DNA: TGCGCCAGCAGCCAAGCTATGACATTTAACTATGGCTACACCTTC. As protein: CASSQAMTFNYGYTF.